This TCR beta chain was recorded in a study of T-cell reconstitution after alpha-beta-depleted transplantation in children. Unique molecular identifiers were built into the TCRbeta library. Using its own MiXCR run on the PCR reads, TCRdb lists one record per CDR3 protein. Here the sample spans 200,000 or so distinct CDR3 sequences, 5.5% to 7% being singletons. Germline V CDR1 and CDR2: SGHDN, FVKESK. The length of the CDR3 is 15 residues. Trimming cost V 0 bases and J 0 bases; bases outside gene matches: 2. Study-level results: At one year after transplant, newly produced T cells mostly accounted for T-cell counts and diversity.

In this sample, this clonotype turned up a few times. Its antigen is unknown. The V and J genes are TRBV14 and TRBJ2-7, with TRBD1 identical over 7 bases. The receptor comes from a girl less than two years old with combined immunodeficiency, due to receive a stem cell transplant. The material was PBMCs, obtained before TCRalphabeta/CD19-depleted stem cell transplant. The CDR3 DNA follows: TGTGCCAGCAGCCAAGATCCAGGGGGCTCCTACGAGCAGTACTTC. Its translation is CASSQDPGGSYEQYF. Looking up the rest from reference TRBV14 and TRBJ2-7 gives the full variable domain: EAGVTQFPSHSVIEKGQTVTLRCDPISGHDNLYWYRRVMGKEIKFLLHFVKESKQDESGMPNNRFLAERTGGTYSTLKVQPAELEDSGVYFCASSQDPGGSYEQYFGPGTRLTVT.